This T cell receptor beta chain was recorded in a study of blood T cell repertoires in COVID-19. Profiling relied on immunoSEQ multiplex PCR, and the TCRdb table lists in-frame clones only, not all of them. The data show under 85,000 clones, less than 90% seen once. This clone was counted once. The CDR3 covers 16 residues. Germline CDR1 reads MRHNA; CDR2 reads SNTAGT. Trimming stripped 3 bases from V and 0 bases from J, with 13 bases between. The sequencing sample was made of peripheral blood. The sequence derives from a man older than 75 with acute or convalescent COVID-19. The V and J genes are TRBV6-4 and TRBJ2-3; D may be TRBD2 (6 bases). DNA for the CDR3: TGTGCCAGCAGTGAGGTGGGAGGCCGTAGCACAGATACGCAGTATTTT. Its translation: CASSEVGGRSTDTQYF.